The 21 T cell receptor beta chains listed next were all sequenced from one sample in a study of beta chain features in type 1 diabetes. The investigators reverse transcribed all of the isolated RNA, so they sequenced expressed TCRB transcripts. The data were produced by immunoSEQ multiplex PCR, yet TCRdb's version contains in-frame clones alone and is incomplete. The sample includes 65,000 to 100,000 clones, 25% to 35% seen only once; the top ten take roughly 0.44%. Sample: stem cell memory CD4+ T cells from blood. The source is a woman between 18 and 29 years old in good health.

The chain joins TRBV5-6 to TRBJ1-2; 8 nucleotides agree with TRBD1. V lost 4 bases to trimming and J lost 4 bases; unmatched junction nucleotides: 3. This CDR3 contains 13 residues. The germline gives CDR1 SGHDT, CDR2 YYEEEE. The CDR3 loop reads CASSRDRTYGYTF. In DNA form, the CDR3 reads TGTGCCAGCAGCCGGGACAGGACCTATGGCTACACCTTC.

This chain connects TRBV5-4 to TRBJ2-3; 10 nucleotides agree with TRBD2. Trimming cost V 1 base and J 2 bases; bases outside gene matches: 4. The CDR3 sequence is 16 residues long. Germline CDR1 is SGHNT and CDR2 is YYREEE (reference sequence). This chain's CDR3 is CASSLWLAGDTDTQYF. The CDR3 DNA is TGTGCCAGCAGCTTGTGGCTAGCGGGGGACACAGATACGCAGTATTTT.

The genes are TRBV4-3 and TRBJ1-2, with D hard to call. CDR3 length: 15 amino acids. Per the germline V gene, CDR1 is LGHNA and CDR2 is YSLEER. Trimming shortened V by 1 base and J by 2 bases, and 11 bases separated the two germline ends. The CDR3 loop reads CASSQGEGENYGYTF. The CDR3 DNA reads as TGCGCCAGCAGCCAAGGGGAGGGAGAGAACTATGGCTACACCTTC.

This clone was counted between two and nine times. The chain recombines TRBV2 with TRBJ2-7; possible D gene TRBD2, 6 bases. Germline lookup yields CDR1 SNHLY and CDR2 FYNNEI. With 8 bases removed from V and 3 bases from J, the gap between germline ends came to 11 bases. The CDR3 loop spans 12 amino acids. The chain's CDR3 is CASGGSNYEQYF. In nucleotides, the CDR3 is TGTGCCAGCGGGGGGTCTAACTACGAGCAGTACTTC.

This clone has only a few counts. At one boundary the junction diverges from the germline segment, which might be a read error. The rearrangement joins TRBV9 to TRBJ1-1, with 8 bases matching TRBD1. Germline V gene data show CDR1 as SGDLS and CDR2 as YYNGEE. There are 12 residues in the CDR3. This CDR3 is CASSVGVEGQVF. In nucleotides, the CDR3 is TGTGCCAGCAGCGTAGGTGTGGAGGGACAGGTCTTT. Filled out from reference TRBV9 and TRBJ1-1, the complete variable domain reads DSGVTQTPKHLITATGQRVTLRCSPRSGDLSVYWYQQSLDQGLQFLIQYYNGEERAKGNILERFSAQQFPDLHSELNLSSLELGDSALYFCASSVGVEGQVFGQGTRLTVV.

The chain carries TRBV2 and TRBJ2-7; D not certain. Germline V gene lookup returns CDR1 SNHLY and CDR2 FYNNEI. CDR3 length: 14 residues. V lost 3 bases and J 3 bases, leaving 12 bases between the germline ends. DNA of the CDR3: TGTGCCAGCAGTGACGTCGGGTCTCTCTACGAGCAGTACTTC. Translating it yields CASSDVGSLYEQYF.

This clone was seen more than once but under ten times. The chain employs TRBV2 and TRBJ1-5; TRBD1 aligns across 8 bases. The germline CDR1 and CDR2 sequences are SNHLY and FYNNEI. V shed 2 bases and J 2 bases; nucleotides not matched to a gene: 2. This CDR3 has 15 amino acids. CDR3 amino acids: CASSETGGGNQPQHF. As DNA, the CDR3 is TGTGCCAGCAGTGAAACAGGGGGAGGCAATCAGCCCCAGCATTTT.

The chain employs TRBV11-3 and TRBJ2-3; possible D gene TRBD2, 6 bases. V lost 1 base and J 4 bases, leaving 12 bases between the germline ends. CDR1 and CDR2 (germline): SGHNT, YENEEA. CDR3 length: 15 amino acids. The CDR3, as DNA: TGTGCCAGCAGCTTAGTGGGAGGTCTCGCAGATACGCAGTATTTT. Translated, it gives CASSLVGGLADTQYF.

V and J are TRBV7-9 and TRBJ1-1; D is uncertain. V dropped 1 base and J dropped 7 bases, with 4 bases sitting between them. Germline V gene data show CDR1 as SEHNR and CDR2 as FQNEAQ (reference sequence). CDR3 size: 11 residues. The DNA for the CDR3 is TGTGCCAGCAGCTTAGATAATGAAGCTTTCTTT. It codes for CASSLDNEAFF.

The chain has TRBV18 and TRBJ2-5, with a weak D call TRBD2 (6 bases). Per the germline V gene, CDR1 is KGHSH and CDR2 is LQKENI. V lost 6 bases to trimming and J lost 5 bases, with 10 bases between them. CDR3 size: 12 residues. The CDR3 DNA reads TGTGCCAGCTCCGACAGCGGGGAGACCCAGTACTTC. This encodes CASSDSGETQYF.

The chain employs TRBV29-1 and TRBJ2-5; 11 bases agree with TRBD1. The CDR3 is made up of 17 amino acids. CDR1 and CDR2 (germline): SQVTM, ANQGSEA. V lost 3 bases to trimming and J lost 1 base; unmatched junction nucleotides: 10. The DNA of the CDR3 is TGCAGCGTTGACTCCTGGACAGGGGGCACCGTCCAAGAGACCCAGTACTTC. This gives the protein CSVDSWTGGTVQETQYF. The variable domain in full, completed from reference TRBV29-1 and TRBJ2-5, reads SAVISQKPSRDICQRGTSLTIQCQVDSQVTMMFWYRQQPGQSLTLIATANQGSEATYESGFVIDKFPISRPNLTFSTLTVSNMSPEDSSIYLCSVDSWTGGTVQETQYFGPGTRLLVL.

This CDR3 is CASSYVTARGSNEQFF. As DNA, the CDR3 is TGTGCCAGCAGTTACGTGACAGCCCGTGGGTCCAATGAGCAGTTCTTC. This rearrangement joins TRBV6-5 to TRBJ2-1; TRBD1 is a possible D gene (5 bases). Germline-derived CDR1 and CDR2 are MNHEY and SVGAGI. CDR3 length: 16 residues. The V gene lost 2 bases and the J gene lost 6 bases, with 17 bases spanning the gap.

CDR3 residues: CASSLQGSYEQYF. The CDR3 DNA reads as TGTGCCAGCAGTCTACAGGGGTCCTACGAGCAGTACTTC. The chain joins TRBV14 to TRBJ2-7; 7 bases match TRBD1. V dropped 6 bases and J dropped 1; count of bases not matched to a gene: 3. The CDR3 is 13 amino acids. Germline V lookup: CDR1 SGHDN, CDR2 FVKESK.

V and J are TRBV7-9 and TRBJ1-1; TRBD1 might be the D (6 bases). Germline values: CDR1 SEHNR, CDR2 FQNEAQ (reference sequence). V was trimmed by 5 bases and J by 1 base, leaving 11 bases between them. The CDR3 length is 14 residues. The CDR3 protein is CASSTGTGNTEAFF. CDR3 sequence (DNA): TGTGCCAGCAGCACAGGGACGGGGAACACTGAAGCTTTCTTT.

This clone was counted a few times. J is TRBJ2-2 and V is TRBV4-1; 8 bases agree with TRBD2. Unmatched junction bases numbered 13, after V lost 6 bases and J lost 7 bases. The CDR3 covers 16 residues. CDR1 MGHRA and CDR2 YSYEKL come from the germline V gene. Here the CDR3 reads CASRPSSVAGSGELFF. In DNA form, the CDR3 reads TGCGCCAGCAGACCTTCGTCGGTAGCGGGAAGCGGGGAGCTGTTTTTT.

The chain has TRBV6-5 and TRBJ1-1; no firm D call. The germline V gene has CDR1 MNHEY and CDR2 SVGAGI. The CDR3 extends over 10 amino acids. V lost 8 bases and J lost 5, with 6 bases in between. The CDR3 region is CASLETEAFF. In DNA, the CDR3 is TGTGCCAGCCTAGAAACTGAAGCTTTCTTT.

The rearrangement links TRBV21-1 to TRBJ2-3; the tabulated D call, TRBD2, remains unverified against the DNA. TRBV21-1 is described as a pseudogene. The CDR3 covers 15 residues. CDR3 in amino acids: CASSRTPGVTDTQYF. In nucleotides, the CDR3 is TGTGCCAGCAGCAGGACTCCGGGGGTCACAGATACGCAGTATTTT.

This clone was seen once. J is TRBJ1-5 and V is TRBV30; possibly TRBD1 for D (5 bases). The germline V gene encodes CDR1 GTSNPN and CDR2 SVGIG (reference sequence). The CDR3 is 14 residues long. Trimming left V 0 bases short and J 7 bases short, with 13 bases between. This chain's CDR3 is CAWSVGGGEQPQHF. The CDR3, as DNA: TGTGCCTGGAGTGTTGGGGGGGGTGAACAGCCCCAGCATTTT.

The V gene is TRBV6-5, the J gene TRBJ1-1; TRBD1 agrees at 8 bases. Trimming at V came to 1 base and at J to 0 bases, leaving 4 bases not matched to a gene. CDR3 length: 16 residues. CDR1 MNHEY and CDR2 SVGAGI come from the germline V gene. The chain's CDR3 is CASSYLRTGLNTEAFF. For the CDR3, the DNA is TGTGCCAGCAGTTACTTGAGGACAGGGCTGAACACTGAAGCTTTCTTT.

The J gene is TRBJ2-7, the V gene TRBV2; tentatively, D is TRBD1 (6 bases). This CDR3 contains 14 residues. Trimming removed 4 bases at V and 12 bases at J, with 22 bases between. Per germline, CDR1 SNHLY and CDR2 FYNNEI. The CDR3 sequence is CASSGVRTADVGYF. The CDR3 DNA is TGTGCCAGCAGTGGGGTCCGGACAGCCGATGTGGGGTACTTC.

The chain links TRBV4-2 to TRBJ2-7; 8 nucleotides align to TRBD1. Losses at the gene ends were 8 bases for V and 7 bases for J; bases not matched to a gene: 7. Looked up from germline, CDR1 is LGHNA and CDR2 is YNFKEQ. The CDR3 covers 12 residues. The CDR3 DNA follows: TGTGCCAGCTCCTCAGGGGGCGGGGAGCAGTACTTC. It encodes CASSSGGGEQYF.